This T cell receptor (beta chain) was observed in a study of blood T cell repertoires in COVID-19. On the study more broadly: From the United States, Italy and Spain came samples of acute and convalescent COVID-19.

This CDR3 has 14 amino acids. Germline loops: CDR1 MNHEY, CDR2 SMNVEV (reference sequence). After removal of 0 bases from V and 5 bases from J, the junction contained 4 bases not matched to a gene. Original handling: Reference gene primer amplification in the assay estimated nucleated cell counts. Profiled with immunoSEQ multiplex PCR; TCRdb holds only in-frame clones, not every one. V and J calls and clone size are copied from that table; D and trimming were computed from the DNA. The sample lists over 300,000 clones; 85% to 90% were seen once. Sequenced sample: peripheral blood. V gene TRBV27 combines with J gene TRBJ2-7; 7 nucleotides align to TRBD1. The source is a young man with active or convalescent COVID-19. CDR3: CASSLSGQFHEQYF. The CDR3 DNA sequence: TGTGCCAGCAGTTTATCGGGACAGTTCCACGAGCAGTACTTC.